This T cell receptor (beta chain) emerged from a study of cytomegalovirus exposure and HLA in healthy donors. The study, taken as a whole, reports: Accurate prediction of most subjects' HLA-A and HLA-B alleles from TCR beta sequences was reported. A prior analysis recorded that most TCR beta V segments were productive about 90% or about 30% of the time. Likely technical artifact: a cluster of highly shared sequence variants. In a later analysis, TCR beta V- and J-gene trimming showed a link to a missense DCLRE1C variant.

As concerns this clone: What it binds is not known.

This CDR3 is 16 amino acids long. From germline, CDR1 is SNHLY and CDR2 FYNNEI. Trimming took off 6 bases at V and 6 bases at J, with 20 bases between the two ends. Primers included in the PCR were 60 Vbeta and 13 Jbeta primers. Profiling relied on immunoSEQ multiplex PCR, and the TCRdb table lists in-frame clones only, not all of them. The sample consists of over 95,000 clones, about three quarters of them appearing once. Specimen: PBMCs. This TCR was sampled from a female donor in good health and CMV-seronegative. This chain joins TRBV2 and TRBJ1-4; no clear D. DNA of the CDR3: TGTGCCAGCAGCCCCTTATACTTTAAGAGAGATGAAAAACTGTTTTTT. Encoded protein: CASSPLYFKRDEKLFF. The variable domain in full, with the rest retrieved from reference TRBV2 and TRBJ1-4, is EPEVTQTPSHQVTQMGQEVILRCVPISNHLYFYWYRQILGQKVEFLVSFYNNEISEKSEIFDDQFSVERPDGSNFTLKIRSTKLEDSAMYFCASSPLYFKRDEKLFFGSGTQLSVL.